This record concerns one T cell receptor beta chain sequence. Per the germline V gene, CDR1 is MNHNS and CDR2 is SASEGT. CDR3 length: 12 amino acids. V was clipped by 8 bases and J by 4 bases, with 12 bases between them. The data stem from a study of T cell changes during pregnancy in multiple sclerosis. Some clones are missing from TCRdb's copy, which holds only in-frame ones; the method was immunoSEQ multiplex PCR. This sample has more than 70,000 clones, with 80% to 95% found just once. The J gene is TRBJ2-7, the V gene TRBV6-1, with D possibly matching TRBD1 (5 bases). The sequenced sample was peripheral blood, obtained before pregnancy. The sequence derives from a female donor with multiple sclerosis, enrolled in a pregnancy study. CDR3 protein: CASSTDLYEQYF. The CDR3 DNA reads as TGTGCCAGCTCGACAGATTTGTACGAGCAGTACTTC.